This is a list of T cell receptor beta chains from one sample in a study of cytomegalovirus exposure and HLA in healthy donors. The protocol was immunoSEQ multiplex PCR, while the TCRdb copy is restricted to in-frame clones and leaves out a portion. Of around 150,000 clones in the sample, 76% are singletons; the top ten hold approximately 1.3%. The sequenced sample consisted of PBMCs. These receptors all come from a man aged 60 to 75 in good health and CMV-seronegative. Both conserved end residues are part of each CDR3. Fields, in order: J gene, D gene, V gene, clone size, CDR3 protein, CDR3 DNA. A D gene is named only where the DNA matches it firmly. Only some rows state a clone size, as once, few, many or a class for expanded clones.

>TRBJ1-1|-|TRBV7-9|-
CSSSPISRTEAFF
TGTTCCAGCAGCCCGATATCGAGGACTGAAGCTTTCTTT
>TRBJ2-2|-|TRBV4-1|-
CASSQDISTGELFF
TGCGCCAGCAGCCAAGATATTAGCACCGGGGAGCTGTTTTTT
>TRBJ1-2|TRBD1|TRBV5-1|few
CASSEQGINGYTF
TGCGCCAGCAGCGAACAGGGGATCAATGGCTACACCTTC
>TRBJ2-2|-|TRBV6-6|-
CASDYSGHNTGELFF
TGTGCCAGCGACTATTCGGGACACAACACCGGGGAGCTGTTTTTT
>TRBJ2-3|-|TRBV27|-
CATTGLVADTQYF
TGTGCCACGACAGGACTAGTTGCAGATACGCAGTATTTT
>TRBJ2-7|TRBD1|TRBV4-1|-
CASSFELTGDSYEQYF
TGCGCCAGCAGCTTCGAACTGACAGGGGATTCGTACGAGCAGTACTTC
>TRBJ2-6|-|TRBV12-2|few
CASRLPRDRWGSGANVLTF
-
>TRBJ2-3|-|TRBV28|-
CASSLLAADGRDTQYF
TGTGCCAGCAGTTTATTAGCGGCGGATGGTAGAGATACGCAGTATTTT
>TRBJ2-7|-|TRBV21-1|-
CASSKAPTPYEQYF
TGTGCCAGCAGCAAAGCCCCTACCCCCTACGAGCAGTACTTC
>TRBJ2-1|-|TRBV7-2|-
CASSASLANEQFF
TGTGCCAGCAGCGCCTCCCTAGCAAATGAGCAGTTCTTC
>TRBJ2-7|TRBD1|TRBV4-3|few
CASSQDEGQGFNEQYF
TGCGCCAGCAGCCAAGATGAGGGACAGGGCTTCAACGAGCAGTACTTC
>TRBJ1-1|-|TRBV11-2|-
CASSLVSSRRTMNTEAFF
TGTGCCAGCAGCTTAGTTAGTAGTAGAAGAACCATGAACACTGAAGCTTTCTTT
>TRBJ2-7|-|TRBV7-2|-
CASSPTVSGNSYEQYF
TGTGCCAGCAGCCCAACGGTGAGCGGAAACTCCTACGAGCAGTACTTC
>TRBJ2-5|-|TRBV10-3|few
CAISESPVQETQYF
TGTGCCATCAGTGAGTCGCCAGTCCAAGAGACCCAGTACTTC
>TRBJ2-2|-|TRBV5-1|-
CASSLARNGDTGELFF
TGCGCCAGCAGCTTGGCGAGGAATGGAGACACCGGGGAGCTGTTTTTT
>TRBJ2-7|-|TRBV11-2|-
CASSLDRGGPEQYF
TGTGCCAGCAGCTTAGATCGCGGCGGGCCCGAGCAGTACTTC
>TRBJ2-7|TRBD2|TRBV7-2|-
CASSLGGTSGLEQYF
TGTGCCAGCAGCTTAGGTGGGACTAGCGGTTTGGAGCAGTACTTC
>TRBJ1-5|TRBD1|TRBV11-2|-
CASSLGQGGNQPQHF
TGTGCCAGCAGCCTCGGACAGGGGGGCAATCAGCCCCAGCATTTT
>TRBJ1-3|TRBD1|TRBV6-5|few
CASSRQGSSGNTIYF
TGTGCCAGCAGTCGACAGGGGAGCTCTGGAAACACCATATATTTT
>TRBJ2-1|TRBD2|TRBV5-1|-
CASSLGVGGVAGYEQFF
TGCGCCAGCAGCTTGGGAGTGGGGGGGGTAGCGGGATATGAGCAGTTCTTC
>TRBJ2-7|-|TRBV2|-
CASSDLVGSGEQYF
TGTGCCAGCAGTGATTTAGTGGGTTCGGGCGAGCAGTACTTC
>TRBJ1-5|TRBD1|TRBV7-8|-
CASSARTGGGNQPQHF
TGTGCCAGCAGCGCCCGGACAGGGGGGGGCAATCAGCCCCAGCATTTT
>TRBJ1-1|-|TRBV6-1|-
CASSEGVARILKVF
TGTGCCAGCAGTGAAGGAGTGGCGCGGATCCTGAAGGTCTTT
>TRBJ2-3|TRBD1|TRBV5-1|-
CASSLAPGTGGTDTQYF
TGCGCCAGCAGCTTGGCCCCCGGGACAGGGGGCACAGATACGCAGTATTTT
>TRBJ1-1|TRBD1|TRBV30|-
CASGGQGNTEAFF
TGTGCCTCTGGGGGACAGGGGAACACTGAAGCTTTCTTT
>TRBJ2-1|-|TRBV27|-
CASSLVGTRNEQFF
TGTGCCAGCAGTTTAGTTGGGACTCGGAATGAGCAGTTCTTC
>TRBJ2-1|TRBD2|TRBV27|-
CASSRGLAGVGAYNEQFF
TGTGCCAGCAGCCGTGGACTAGCGGGAGTAGGGGCCTACAATGAGCAGTTCTTC
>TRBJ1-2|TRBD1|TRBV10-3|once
CAISAVGTGVGYTF
TGTGCCATCAGTGCGGTGGGGACAGGGGTTGGCTACACCTTC
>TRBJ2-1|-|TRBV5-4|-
CASSLEQGNEQFF
TGTGCCAGCAGCTTGGAGCAGGGAAATGAGCAGTTCTTC